Listed below are T cell receptor beta chains from one sample, sequenced in a study of a mutant IDH1 vaccine in newly diagnosed glioma. Sequencing was performed with immunoSEQ multiplex PCR; in TCRdb, only in-frame clones are kept and a portion is missing. Among roughly 70,000 clones listed, approximately 83% were seen once. Sample: PBMCs, taken from a glioma patient treated with radiotherapy, temozolomide or both. The receptors stem from a man in his thirties or forties with glioma. The CDR3 runs from the conserved cysteine through the conserved F or W. Each record gives: J gene, D gene, clone size, V gene, CDR3 protein, CDR3 DNA. A D gene is named only where the DNA matches it firmly. Some rows have no size entry. The others give once, few or many, or a class for an expanded clone.

TRBJ1-5,NA,few,TRBV5-6,CASSFMSGNQPQHF,TGTGCCAGCAGCTTCATGTCAGGGAATCAGCCCCAGCATTTT
TRBJ1-2,NA,NA,TRBV7-9,CASSLDVRAHGYTF,TGTGCCAGCAGCTTAGATGTTAGGGCTCATGGCTACACCTTC
TRBJ1-1,NA,NA,TRBV18,CASSPLPFAEAFF,TGTGCCAGCTCACCACTTCCCTTTGCAGAAGCTTTCTTT
TRBJ1-2,NA,NA,TRBV27,CASSFTAGYYGYTF,TGTGCCAGCAGTTTTACTGCAGGGTACTATGGCTACACCTTC
TRBJ2-1,NA,NA,TRBV27,CASSIGGYNEQFF,TGTGCCAGCAGTATTGGGGGTTACAATGAGCAGTTCTTC
TRBJ1-5,NA,NA,TRBV5-8,CASSLAGRSNQPQHF,TGTGCCAGCAGCTTGGCGGGGCGAAGCAATCAGCCCCAGCATTTT
TRBJ1-6,NA,NA,TRBV10-3,CAISDTHLSPLHF,TGTGCCATCAGTGATACCCATTTATCACCCCTCCACTTT
TRBJ1-1,NA,NA,TRBV6-1,CASSASTAEAFF,TGTGCCAGCAGTGCCTCGACAGCTGAAGCTTTCTTT
TRBJ1-2,TRBD1,NA,TRBV27,CASSSRDRGYGYTF,TGTGCCAGCAGTAGTCGGGACAGGGGGTATGGCTACACCTTC
TRBJ1-2,TRBD1,NA,TRBV19,CASRTLHRGRVVGYTF,TGTGCCAGTAGGACACTGCACAGGGGGCGCGTGGTTGGCTACACCTTC
TRBJ1-3,NA,NA,TRBV28,CASRPYSGTTGNTIYF,TGTGCCAGCAGGCCTTACAGTGGGACGACTGGAAACACCATATATTTT
TRBJ2-1,NA,NA,TRBV27,CASSLQSYSYNEQFF,TGTGCCAGCAGTTTACAGTCCTACTCCTACAATGAGCAGTTCTTC
TRBJ2-5,TRBD1,NA,TRBV9,CASSDGTGSGKTQYF,TGTGCCAGCAGCGATGGGACAGGGAGCGGGAAGACCCAGTACTTC
TRBJ2-1,NA,NA,TRBV6-5,CASSLSFSYNEQFF,TGTGCCAGCAGTCTAAGCTTTTCCTACAATGAGCAGTTCTTC
TRBJ1-2,TRBD1,NA,TRBV30,CAWRGTGNYGYTF,TGTGCCTGGCGTGGGACAGGCAACTATGGCTACACCTTC
TRBJ1-2,NA,NA,TRBV5-6,CASSLAAGGRYTF,TGTGCCAGCAGCTTGGCTGCCGGGGGCCGCTACACCTTC
TRBJ2-2,NA,NA,TRBV14,CASSPYRTGELFF,TGTGCCAGCAGCCCCTATAGGACCGGGGAGCTGTTTTTT
TRBJ2-6,NA,NA,TRBV11-2,CASRRAQNSGANVLTF,TGTGCCAGCCGGAGGGCGCAGAACTCTGGGGCCAACGTCCTGACTTTC
TRBJ1-4,TRBD1,NA,TRBV19,CASTRTGFRTNEKLFF,TGTGCCAGTACCCGGACAGGGTTTCGAACTAATGAAAAACTGTTTTTT
TRBJ1-2,TRBD1,NA,TRBV6-6,CASSRGQGFGYTF,TGTGCCAGCAGTCGCGGACAGGGTTTCGGCTACACCTTC
TRBJ1-1,NA,NA,TRBV5-6,CASSFNRAMNTEAFF,TGTGCCAGCAGCTTCAACAGAGCAATGAACACTGAAGCTTTCTTT
TRBJ1-5,TRBD1,NA,TRBV28,CASSSTGGFQPQHF,TGTGCCAGCAGTTCGACAGGGGGCTTTCAGCCCCAGCATTTT
TRBJ2-2,NA,once,TRBV6-4,CASSDRKLPGELFF,TGTGCCAGCAGTGACAGGAAATTGCCCGGGGAGCTGTTTTTT
TRBJ1-5,NA,NA,TRBV21-1,CASSLRGGPSNQPQHF,TGTGCCAGCAGCTTGAGGGGGGGCCCCAGCAATCAGCCCCAGCATTTT
TRBJ1-5,NA,NA,TRBV10-3,CASSGQGDNQPQHF,TGTGCCTCCAGCGGCCAGGGCGACAATCAGCCCCAGCATTTT
TRBJ2-7,NA,NA,TRBV27,CASSGDLSYEQYF,TGTGCCAGCAGCGGGGACCTCTCCTACGAGCAGTACTTC
TRBJ2-7,NA,NA,TRBV11-2,CASSVTDSYEQYF,TGTGCCAGCAGCGTAACAGATTCCTACGAGCAGTACTTC
TRBJ1-5,TRBD1,NA,TRBV5-6,CASSSLRGLDQPQHF,TGTGCCAGCAGCTCCTTGAGGGGGCTGGATCAGCCCCAGCATTTT
TRBJ1-1,NA,NA,TRBV18,CASSPSREEAFF,TGTGCCAGCTCACCTTCTAGAGAGGAAGCTTTCTTT
TRBJ2-3,TRBD1,NA,TRBV7-8,CASSFGRGTDTQYF,TGTGCCAGCAGCTTCGGCAGGGGGACAGATACGCAGTATTTT
TRBJ2-5,TRBD2,NA,TRBV28,CASSFNGEGQETQYF,TGTGCCAGCAGTTTCAACGGGGAGGGACAAGAGACCCAGTACTTC
TRBJ2-5,NA,once,TRBV7-9,CASSPDTGRWETQYF,TGTGCCAGCAGCCCTGACACAGGGCGATGGGAGACCCAGTACTTC
TRBJ2-5,TRBD1,NA,TRBV5-1,CASSSTGVRETQYF,TGCGCCAGCAGTTCGACAGGGGTACGAGAGACCCAGTACTTC
TRBJ2-4,TRBD2,NA,TRBV19,CASNRGGLAKNIQYF,TGTGCCAGTAATCGGGGGGGCCTAGCCAAAAACATTCAGTACTTC
TRBJ2-3,NA,NA,TRBV20-1,CSARDPARIYF,TGCAGTGCTAGAGATCCGGCTAGAATCTATTTT
TRBJ1-3,NA,NA,TRBV11-2,CASSPSRGRGNTIYF,TGTGCCAGCAGCCCGAGTAGGGGGAGGGGAAACACCATATATTTT
TRBJ1-3,NA,NA,TRBV19,CASSTNPRARNTIYF,TGTGCCAGTAGTACCAACCCGAGGGCCAGGAACACCATATATTTT
TRBJ1-1,NA,NA,TRBV5-4,CASRAYGWNTEAFF,TGTGCCAGCAGGGCCTATGGTTGGAACACTGAAGCTTTCTTT
TRBJ2-7,TRBD1,NA,TRBV7-6,CASSLRQGRDEQYF,TGTGCCAGCAGCCTTAGACAGGGTAGGGACGAGCAGTACTTC
TRBJ2-4,TRBD1,NA,TRBV10-3,CAIRHDRENIQYF,TGTGCCATCAGACATGACAGGGAGAACATTCAGTACTTC
TRBJ2-2,NA,NA,TRBV5-8,CASSSWVGADTGELFF,TGTGCCAGCAGCTCCTGGGTGGGGGCGGACACCGGGGAGCTGTTTTTT
TRBJ1-2,TRBD1,NA,TRBV5-1,CASSYGQGANGYTF,TGCGCCAGCAGCTACGGACAGGGGGCGAATGGCTACACCTTC
TRBJ1-1,NA,few,TRBV9,CASSAGDGNTEAFF,TGTGCCAGCAGCGCAGGGGACGGAAACACTGAAGCTTTCTTT
TRBJ2-1,TRBD2,NA,TRBV27,CASSSLGTSGGRSSYNEQFF,TGTGCCAGCAGTTCTCTCGGGACTAGCGGGGGGAGGAGCTCCTACAATGAGCAGTTCTTC
TRBJ2-7,NA,NA,TRBV5-1,CASSLQSQGYEQYF,TGCGCCAGCAGCCTGCAATCACAGGGCTACGAGCAGTACTTC